This note documents a single T cell receptor beta chain sequence. The data derive from a study of blood T cell repertoires in COVID-19. Looking at the study overall: Acute and convalescent COVID-19 specimens originated in the United States, Italy and Spain. Sample material is recorded as cDNA or gDNA derived from T cells, B-cell-depleted T cells, or PBMCs.

This CDR3 contains 15 residues. Germline CDR1 and CDR2: MNHEY and SVGAGI. V lost 5 bases, J lost 9 bases, and 15 bases stayed unmatched. In the original processing: For nucleated cells, counts were estimated from reference gene primer amplification. Assay used: immunoSEQ multiplex PCR; TCRdb lists only in-frame clones, some missing. V, J and clone size were drawn from that table, and D and trimming were deduced from the DNA. The sample has about 140,000 clones; approximately 78% are singletons. The TCR comes from a woman older than 75 with acute or convalescent COVID-19. Sequencing was performed on peripheral blood. The chain has TRBV6-5 and TRBJ1-2; 7 positions agree with TRBD1. CDR3 residues: CASSPSYRDRGSYTF. The CDR3 DNA follows: TGTGCCAGCAGTCCAAGCTACCGGGACAGAGGCAGCTACACCTTC.